These 22 T cell receptor beta chains were sequenced from one sample in a study of blood T cell repertoires in COVID-19. Sequencing was performed with immunoSEQ multiplex PCR; in TCRdb, only in-frame clones are kept and a portion is missing. The sample contains 45,000 to 60,000 clones, 75% to 95% of which appear only once. Input material: peripheral blood. These TCRs come from a man between 65 and 80 years old with active COVID-19.

This clone was observed a few times. The rearrangement uses TRBV10-3 and TRBJ2-7, with 7 bases lining up with TRBD1. The CDR3 runs 12 residues. The V gene's germline CDR1 is ENHRY and CDR2 SYGVKD. The V gene end was trimmed by 6 bases and the J gene end by 3 bases; junction bases not matched to a gene: 2. The CDR3 spells CAIRRQGYEQYF. The CDR3 DNA is TGTGCCATCAGGCGACAGGGCTACGAGCAGTACTTC.

This clone was found once. The V call is TRBV29-1, the J call TRBJ1-1; tentatively, D is TRBD1 (6 bases). CDR1 SQVTM and CDR2 ANQGSEA come from the germline V gene. V was cut by 2 bases and J by 3 bases, with 7 bases left in between. The length of the CDR3 is 12 residues. The CDR3 DNA sequence: TGCAGCGTTGAACAGGGGTACACTGAAGCTTTCTTT. Amino acid sequence: CSVEQGYTEAFF.

This rearrangement joins TRBV10-1 to TRBJ2-3, with TRBD2 identical over 7 bases. The CDR3 has 13 residues. V shed 6 bases, J shed 4 bases, and the junction held 4 bases outside the gene matches. Germline loops: CDR1 WNHNN, CDR2 SYGVQD (reference sequence). The CDR3, as DNA: TGCGCCAGCAGCGGTGGGAGGGCAGATACGCAGTATTTT. Its protein product is CASSGGRADTQYF.

The gene calls are TRBV6-6 and TRBJ1-6; no reliable D call. With 10 bases removed from V and 2 bases from J, the gap between germline ends came to 15 bases. Germline CDR1 reads MNHNY; CDR2 reads SVGAGI (reference sequence). The CDR3 is 15 amino acids. CDR3 nucleotide sequence: TGTGCCACACAGCAGTTGACGACCTATAATTCACCCCTCCACTTT. This translates into CATQQLTTYNSPLHF.

This CDR3 reads CASSLQGTATNEKLFF. The CDR3 coding sequence is TGCGCCAGCAGCTTACAGGGGACCGCAACTAATGAAAAACTGTTTTTT. This chain joins TRBV5-1 and TRBJ1-4; 7 bases map to TRBD1. This CDR3 is built from 16 residues. Per the germline V gene, CDR1 is SGHRS and CDR2 is YFSETQ. V shed 2 bases and J 0 bases; nucleotides not matched to a gene: 4.

This chain connects TRBV4-3 to TRBJ1-3; TRBD1 is a possible D gene (5 bases). Germline CDR1 reads LGHNA; CDR2 reads YSLEER. The CDR3 has 15 amino acids. V was cut by 0 bases and J by 4 bases, with 10 bases left in between. Here the CDR3 reads CASSQELGVGNTIYF. Written as DNA, the CDR3 is TGCGCCAGCAGCCAAGAGTTAGGGGTCGGAAACACCATATATTTT.

The chain has TRBV13 and TRBJ2-3; no firm D call. Germline CDR1 is PRHDT and CDR2 is FYEKMQ (reference sequence). The ends were cut back, 1 base at V and 0 bases at J, with 5 bases in the middle. The CDR3 has 14 amino acids. The CDR3 DNA sequence: TGTGCCAGCAGCTTAGTCCCTAGCACAGATACGCAGTATTTT. Protein product: CASSLVPSTDTQYF.

V and J are TRBV6-4 and TRBJ1-2, with D tentatively TRBD1 (6 bases). Germline lookup yields CDR1 MRHNA and CDR2 SNTAGT. The CDR3 totals 13 residues. V was pared by 2 bases and J by 7 bases, with 11 bases between. The chain's CDR3 is CASSDTGSVGYTF. In DNA form, the CDR3 reads TGTGCCAGCAGTGACACAGGGTCGGTTGGCTACACCTTC.

The V call is TRBV6-1, the J call TRBJ2-3; weak D call: TRBD2 (5 bases). Germline V gives CDR1 MNHNS, CDR2 SASEGT. V was shortened by 0 bases and J by 6 bases, with 16 bases between the two germline ends. The CDR3 consists of 16 residues. CDR3: CASSEAYSTPGDTQYF. CDR3 sequence (DNA): TGTGCCAGCAGTGAAGCATACTCGACCCCGGGGGATACGCAGTATTTT.

This chain connects TRBV11-3 to TRBJ2-2; 7 nucleotides agree with TRBD1. Per the germline V gene, CDR1 is SGHNT and CDR2 is YENEEA. CDR3 length: 16 residues. V lost 5 bases and J lost 3; bases outside the gene matches: 9. The CDR3 here is CASSRDTGEYTGELFF. DNA of the CDR3: TGTGCCAGCAGCCGAGATACAGGGGAATACACCGGGGAGCTGTTTTTT.

This sequence joins TRBV28 and TRBJ1-2, with a possible D match to TRBD1 (5 bases). The germline gives CDR1 MDHEN, CDR2 SYDVKM. V gave up 6 bases and J gave up 7 bases, with 18 bases separating them. The CDR3 length is 14 residues. The CDR3 loop reads CASSPTGVYRGYTF. The CDR3 nucleotides are TGTGCCAGCAGCCCCACGGGGGTTTACCGTGGCTACACCTTC.

V is TRBV18 and J is TRBJ1-2, with D maybe TRBD1 (5 bases). V dropped 1 base and J dropped 1 base, with 10 bases sitting between them. Germline V gene data show CDR1 as KGHSH and CDR2 as LQKENI. The CDR3 has 15 amino acids. CDR3 region: CASSPRGVVNYGYTF. The DNA of the CDR3 is TGTGCCAGCTCACCACGGGGCGTAGTTAACTATGGCTACACCTTC.

This rearrangement joins TRBV27 to TRBJ2-6; 7 bases match TRBD1. Germline V lookup: CDR1 MNHEY, CDR2 SMNVEV (reference sequence). V shed 6 bases, J shed 0 bases, and the junction held 5 bases outside the gene matches. The CDR3 is 16 amino acids. The CDR3 loop is CASRHGTVSGANVLTF. In DNA, the CDR3 is TGTGCCAGCAGGCACGGGACAGTCTCTGGGGCCAACGTCCTGACTTTC.

This clone was observed a few times. V is TRBV7-9 and J is TRBJ1-3; D not certain. The CDR3 consists of 13 residues. The V end lost 8 bases, the J end lost 0 bases, and 8 bases lay between the germline ends. Per the germline V gene, CDR1 is SEHNR and CDR2 is FQNEAQ (reference sequence). The CDR3 region is CASGEVSGNTIYF. CDR3 sequence (DNA): TGTGCCAGCGGAGAAGTCTCTGGAAACACCATATATTTT. Based on the CDR3 plus reference TRBV7-9 and TRBJ1-3, the full variable domain is DTGVSQNPRHKITKRGQNVTFRCDPISEHNRLYWYRQTLGQGPEFLTYFQNEAQLEKSRLLSDRFSAERPKGSFSTLEIQRTEQGDSAMYLCASGEVSGNTIYFGEGSWLTVV.

The chain is built from TRBV7-9 and TRBJ2-3; possibly TRBD1 for D (6 bases). The CDR3 extends over 13 amino acids. Germline lookup yields CDR1 SEHNR and CDR2 FQNEAQ (reference sequence). The V gene lost 3 bases and the J gene lost 5 bases, with 9 bases spanning the gap. CDR3 sequence: CASSFSGEDTQYF. The CDR3 coding sequence is TGTGCCAGCAGCTTTTCAGGGGAAGATACGCAGTATTTT. The whole variable domain, remainder taken from reference TRBV7-9 and TRBJ2-3, is DTGVSQNPRHKITKRGQNVTFRCDPISEHNRLYWYRQTLGQGPEFLTYFQNEAQLEKSRLLSDRFSAERPKGSFSTLEIQRTEQGDSAMYLCASSFSGEDTQYFGPGTRLTVL.

CDR3 coding DNA: TGTGCAAGTCGCTTCCACAGACGGACTAGCGGAGCCTCCTACGAGCAGTACTTC. Amino acids: CASRFHRRTSGASYEQYF. The chain is built from TRBV12-2 and TRBJ2-7; the table assigns TRBD2, which was not confirmed against the DNA. TRBV12-2 counts as a pseudogene. This CDR3 spans 18 amino acids.

CDR3 sequence reads: CASSLSPAAYGYTF. The CDR3 nucleotides read TGTGCCAGCAGTTTATCTCCAGCGGCATATGGCTACACCTTC. V is TRBV28 and J is TRBJ1-2; no firm D call. The germline V gene has CDR1 MDHEN and CDR2 SYDVKM. V was cut by 1 base and J by 5 bases, with 11 bases left in between. The CDR3 is 14 amino acids.

The chain employs TRBV5-6 and TRBJ2-1; TRBD2 is a possible D gene (6 bases). The CDR3 spans 17 residues. The ends were cut back, 2 bases at V and 0 bases at J, with 15 bases in the middle. The V gene's germline CDR1 is SGHDT and CDR2 YYEEEE. CDR3 sequence: CASSLPGTPSSYNEQFF. The DNA for the CDR3 is TGTGCCAGCAGCTTACCCGGGACTCCCAGCTCCTACAATGAGCAGTTCTTC. Variable domain in full (rest from reference TRBV5-6 and TRBJ2-1): DAGVTQSPTHLIKTRGQQVTLRCSPKSGHDTVSWYQQALGQGPQFIFQYYEEEERQRGNFPDRFSGHQFPNYSSELNVNALLLGDSALYLCASSLPGTPSSYNEQFFGPGTRLTVL.

The chain joins TRBV9 to TRBJ2-3, with a weak D call TRBD2 (7 bases). Trimming took 3 bases from V and 2 from J, leaving 13 bases between them. The CDR3 extends over 15 amino acids. In germline, CDR1 is SGDLS, CDR2 YYNGEE. Here the CDR3 DNA reads TGTGCCAGCAGCGGGGGGGGCATCTCCACAGATACGCAGTATTTT. This sequence encodes CASSGGGISTDTQYF.

This chain links TRBV30 with TRBJ1-2; no reliable D call. This CDR3 has 13 amino acids. Trimming removed 4 bases at V and 1 base at J, with 10 bases between. Germline V CDR1 and CDR2: GTSNPN, SVGIG (reference sequence). In DNA, the CDR3 is TGTGCCTGGACCCTCGGGATTAACTATGGCTACACCTTC. Amino acid sequence: CAWTLGINYGYTF.

This clone was picked up one time. Distinct nucleotide sequences in the sample also encode this CDR3. V and J are TRBV3-1 (or the pseudogene TRBV3-2) and TRBJ1-6; 7 nucleotides align to TRBD1. The junction had 2 bases not matched to a gene; V was cut back by 3 bases and J by 6 bases. CDR1 and CDR2 from the germline V gene are LGHDT and YNNKEL (reference sequence). This CDR3 comprises 14 residues. The CDR3 is CASSQGTVNSPLHF. Written as DNA, the CDR3 is TGTGCCAGCAGCCAGGGGACAGTTAATTCACCCCTCCACTTT.

The genes are TRBV30 and TRBJ2-7; D unresolved. V was pared by 0 bases and J by 0 bases, with 3 bases between. CDR3 length equals 12 residues. Germline V gene data show CDR1 as GTSNPN and CDR2 as SVGIG (reference sequence). CDR3 loop: CAWSVSSYEQYF. CDR3 sequence (DNA): TGTGCCTGGAGTGTGAGCTCCTACGAGCAGTACTTC.